The clone carrying this T cell receptor beta chain was observed many times. Antigen specificity is unknown. Where libraries were unsorted, they were derived from 2 million PBMCs stored at -80 degrees C. The source of the sample is a study of neurological immune-mediated disorders. General observations from the study: Association of the multiple sclerosis repertoire cluster with clinical or MRI features was not observed for any feature. HTLV-1-associated myelopathy displayed the greatest TCR clonal expansion, and multiple sclerosis exhibited the smallest, lower than that of healthy controls.

The CDR3 consists of 12 residues. Germline V gene sequence: CDR1 SQVTM, CDR2 ANQGSEA. V dropped 4 bases and J dropped 4 bases, with 8 bases sitting between them. TCRdb passed the 5' RACE reads through MiXCR, listing each CDR3 protein once. The data contain over 65,000 distinct CDR3 sequences, approximately 2.8% of them singletons. J is TRBJ1-5 and V is TRBV29-1; D gene uncertain. The specimen was PBMCs. The receptor comes from a woman in her twenties or thirties with multiple sclerosis. DNA for the CDR3: TGCAGCGTTGCCGAGGGAAATCAGCCCCAGCATTTT. Protein: CSVAEGNQPQHF.